Shown below are 17 T cell receptor beta chains from a single sample sequenced in a study of CD8 T cells in Susac syndrome. With random hexamers, 0.5 to 1 ug RNA was reverse transcribed. In TCRdb, the immunoSEQ multiplex PCR reads were re-called with MiXCR into one record per CDR3 protein. The sample yields about 280,000 distinct CDR3 sequences, around 83% seen once. Sequenced material: CD8+ T cells from PBMCs. All receptors derive from a human donor with multiple sclerosis.

V is TRBV7-9 and J is TRBJ2-6, with D unclear. V lost 6 bases and J 1 base, leaving 7 bases between the germline ends. The CDR3 spans 14 residues. From germline, CDR1 is SEHNR and CDR2 FQNEAQ (reference sequence). CDR3 sequence reads: CASRHRSGANVLTF. CDR3 bases: TGTGCCAGCAGACACCGATCTGGGGCCAACGTCCTGACTTTC.

The chain carries TRBV7-2 and TRBJ2-7; unclear D gene. This CDR3 has 13 amino acids. Trimming stripped 5 bases from V and 2 bases from J, with 10 bases between. CDR1 is SGHTA and CDR2 is FQGNSA in the germline V gene. The CDR3 sequence: CASSPRPAYEQYF. For the CDR3, the DNA is TGTGCCAGCAGCCCGAGGCCAGCCTACGAGCAGTACTTC.

This clonotype was seen a handful of times. The V and J genes are TRBV6-1 and TRBJ2-5, with TRBD2 as a possible D gene (6 bases). With 4 bases removed from V and 5 bases from J, the gap between germline ends came to 14 bases. Per the germline V gene, CDR1 is MNHNS and CDR2 is SASEGT. This CDR3 contains 14 residues. The CDR3 DNA follows: TGTGCCAGCAGTGTAGCCGGGAGTCTTGAGACCCAGTACTTC. Its protein is CASSVAGSLETQYF.

The rearrangement links TRBV28 to TRBJ2-3, with a tentative D call TRBD2 (6 bases). Trimming removed 2 bases at V and 1 base at J, with 10 bases between. This CDR3 spans 15 amino acids. The V gene's germline CDR1 is MDHEN and CDR2 SYDVKM. The CDR3 DNA reads as TGTGCCAGCAGTTTACTCCGGGAGCGCACAGATACGCAGTATTTT. Translation gives CASSLLRERTDTQYF.

This clonotype turned up a few times. This chain joins TRBV6-1 and TRBJ2-4; no definite D call. Germline V gene data show CDR1 as MNHNS and CDR2 as SASEGT. The CDR3 consists of 12 residues. V lost 8 bases and J lost 2, with 7 bases in between. CDR3 in amino acids: CASSRPKNIQYF. The CDR3, as DNA: TGTGCCAGCTCTCGGCCCAAAAACATTCAGTACTTC.

The chain is built from TRBV28 and TRBJ2-3; D unresolved. The CDR3 extends over 15 amino acids. Trimming removed 6 bases at V and 5 bases at J, with 18 bases between. The germline V gene has CDR1 MDHEN and CDR2 SYDVKM. CDR3 in amino acids: CASRGSREELDTQYF. CDR3 bases: TGTGCCAGCAGGGGGTCTAGGGAAGAGTTAGATACGCAGTATTTT.

The chain is built from TRBV5-1 and TRBJ2-3; tentatively, D is TRBD2 (6 bases). The CDR3 contains 16 residues. The germline V gene encodes CDR1 SGHRS and CDR2 YFSETQ. Trimming took off 1 base at V and 3 bases at J, with 15 bases between the two ends. The CDR3 DNA follows: TGCGCCAGCAGCTTGCTTAACGGGAGATATACAGATACGCAGTATTTT. Translated, it gives CASSLLNGRYTDTQYF.

The chain carries TRBV29-1 and TRBJ2-3; 7 bases fit TRBD1. CDR1 and CDR2 from the germline V gene are SQVTM and ANQGSEA. The V and J ends lost 3 bases and 4 bases, in that order; junction bases with no gene match: 7. The length of the CDR3 is 14 residues. CDR3 region: CSVDRGQGSDTQYF. CDR3 nucleotides: TGCAGCGTTGATAGGGGGCAGGGTTCAGATACGCAGTATTTT.

This chain connects TRBV24-1 to TRBJ2-2; 8 nucleotides agree with TRBD2. V gave up 1 base and J gave up 2 bases; unmatched junction bases: 8. The length of the CDR3 is 18 residues. Germline-derived CDR1 and CDR2 are KGHDR and SFDVKD. DNA for the CDR3: TGTGCCACCAGTGATTTTGTGCCTAGCGGGCGAAACACCGGGGAGCTGTTTTTT. Encoded protein: CATSDFVPSGRNTGELFF.

The rearrangement joins TRBV7-9 to TRBJ2-7, with TRBD1 matching over 9 bases. The CDR3 spans 13 residues. Germline lookup yields CDR1 SEHNR and CDR2 FQNEAQ (reference sequence). Germline trimming cut 8 bases from V and 7 bases from J; bases unmatched to any gene: 9. The CDR3 sequence is CASGPTGGGEQYF. As DNA, the CDR3 is TGTGCCAGCGGCCCGACAGGGGGAGGGGAGCAGTACTTC.

This chain uses TRBV2 with TRBJ2-2, with unresolved D. V lost 9 bases, J lost 0 bases, and 17 bases lay in between. The CDR3 covers 16 residues. Germline loops: CDR1 SNHLY, CDR2 FYNNEI. The CDR3 loop is CASRKTLNTNTGELFF. The CDR3 nucleotides read TGTGCCAGTCGGAAGACTCTAAATACGAACACCGGGGAGCTGTTTTTT.

V gene TRBV29-1 combines with J gene TRBJ2-1, with 8 positions matching TRBD2. The germline V gene encodes CDR1 SQVTM and CDR2 ANQGSEA. The CDR3 consists of 15 residues. The junction had 12 bases not matched to a gene; V was cut back by 7 bases and J by 4 bases. For the CDR3, the DNA is TGCAGCGCCGAGAGTTTTAGCGGGATTTACAATGAGCAGTTCTTC. It specifies CSAESFSGIYNEQFF.

This chain connects TRBV9 to TRBJ2-2; 8 bases fit TRBD1. V trimming: 0 bases; J trimming: 6 bases; junction bases outside the gene matches: 4. In germline, CDR1 is SGDLS, CDR2 YYNGEE. This CDR3 spans 15 amino acids. The CDR3 sequence is CASSVEGQGPGELFF. The CDR3 coding sequence is TGTGCCAGCAGCGTAGAAGGACAGGGTCCCGGGGAGCTGTTTTTT.

CDR3 bases: TGTGCCAGCAGCTCCGACCCTACGGAGGCAACTAATGAAAAACTGTTTTTT. It codes for CASSSDPTEATNEKLFF. The chain links TRBV7-8 to TRBJ1-4; D unclear. V shed 4 bases and J shed 0 bases, with 15 bases lying between them. This CDR3 spans 17 amino acids. From germline, CDR1 is SGHVS and CDR2 FQNEAQ.

This clonotype appeared once. This rearrangement joins TRBV6-5 to TRBJ1-1; no reliable D call. The CDR3 is 14 residues long. Germline V gene data show CDR1 as MNHEY and CDR2 as SVGAGI. V was trimmed by 8 bases and J by 4 bases, leaving 17 bases between them. The CDR3 DNA is TGTGCCAGCTGCAGTGGGGTTGAATGCACTGAAGCTTTCTTT. This translates into CASCSGVECTEAFF.

About this clonotype: At one end the junction does not follow the germline gene, possibly because of a read error. The chain carries TRBV27 and TRBJ1-5; D perhaps matches TRBD1 (5 bases). CDR3 size: 14 residues. Looked up from germline, CDR1 is MNHEY and CDR2 is SMNVEV (reference sequence). The CDR3 DNA reads as TGTGCCGGCAGTGGCGGGACGCCTAATCAGCCCCAGCATTTT. It translates to CAGSGGTPNQPQHF.

This chain uses TRBV6-5 with TRBJ2-7, with TRBD2 matching 9 bases. V lost 4 bases and J lost 3; bases outside the gene matches: 4. This CDR3 has 14 residues. Germline CDR1 MNHEY, CDR2 SVGAGI. The CDR3 sequence: CASSSSSGNYEQYF. The CDR3 DNA is TGTGCCAGCAGTTCATCTAGCGGGAACTACGAGCAGTACTTC.